This TCR beta chain was documented in a study of blood T cell repertoires in COVID-19. Overall study context: Acute and convalescent COVID-19 specimens originated in the United States, Italy and Spain.

CDR1 is MNHEY and CDR2 is SVGAGI in the germline V gene. V lost 7 bases to trimming and J lost 0 bases, with 15 bases between them. The CDR3 extends over 15 amino acids. As processed by the authors: Reference gene primer amplification yielded estimated nucleated cell counts. Measured with immunoSEQ multiplex PCR; TCRdb has only the in-frame clones, and not every one. V and J calls and clone size are copied from that table; D and trimming were computed from the DNA. The sample has approximately 80,000 clones; about 73% are singletons. The sequence was collected from a man between 50 and 59 years old with active or convalescent COVID-19. The sequenced sample was peripheral blood. The rearrangement uses TRBV6-5 and TRBJ1-1, with unresolved D. This CDR3 is CASTPGREMNTEAFF. In DNA form, the CDR3 reads TGTGCCAGCACCCCCGGGAGGGAGATGAACACTGAAGCTTTCTTT.